This T cell receptor (beta chain) was sequenced during a study of T cells in Graves' hyperthyroidism and ophthalmopathy. There are many counts of this clonotype. What it recognizes is unknown. This CDR3 contains 11 residues. V lost 1 base to trimming and J lost 10 bases, with 8 bases between them. Germline-derived CDR1 and CDR2 are SQVTM and ANQGSEA. Used for diagnoses were clinical symptoms, serum thyroxine and TRAb, thyroid ultrasound and orbital computed tomography. Study observations and caveats: Most thyroid clonotypes expanded above 0.001 appeared in blood too.

RNA transcripts yielded amplified TCR beta CDR3 regions. Using the HTBI primer set, a first-round RT-PCR was run on the TCR CDR3. TCRdb re-derived calls from the multiplex PCR reads in MiXCR, one entry per CDR3 protein. The data show roughly 170,000 distinct CDR3 sequences, 9.4% seen once. The chain combines TRBV29-1 with TRBJ2-1, with TRBD1 as a possible D gene (5 bases). This TCR was recovered from a woman aged 18-29 years with Graves' hyperthyroidism that later progressed to Graves' ophthalmopathy. The material sequenced was blood. CDR3 sequence reads: CSVEGGSEQFF. The CDR3 DNA sequence: TGCAGCGTTGAAGGGGGCAGCGAGCAGTTCTTC.